This entry lists 30 T cell receptor beta chains sequenced from one sample in a study of blood T cell repertoires in COVID-19. The protocol was immunoSEQ multiplex PCR, while the TCRdb copy is restricted to in-frame clones and leaves out a portion. Of 65,000 to 75,000 clones listed, nearly 90% are singletons. The sample was peripheral blood. The source is a woman between 45 and 65 years old with active COVID-19.

CDR3 sequence (DNA): TGTGCCAGCAACACACCACGACTAGCGAACAATGAGCAGTTCTTC. Protein: CASNTPRLANNEQFF. V gene TRBV28 combines with J gene TRBJ2-1; 8 positions agree with TRBD2. CDR1 MDHEN and CDR2 SYDVKM come from the germline V gene. V gave up 7 bases and J gave up 5 bases; unmatched junction bases: 10. The CDR3 sequence is 15 residues long.

This chain connects TRBV5-1 to TRBJ2-7; 7 nucleotides agree with TRBD1. Germline V gene sequence: CDR1 SGHRS, CDR2 YFSETQ. V was pared by 2 bases and J by 4 bases, with 6 bases of the junction left unmatched. The CDR3 is made up of 14 amino acids. CDR3 residues: CASSFQGTDYEQYF. Written as DNA, the CDR3 is TGCGCCAGCAGCTTTCAAGGGACAGATTACGAGCAGTACTTC.

This clone was recorded once. The chain recombines TRBV19 with TRBJ2-5; D is unresolved. The CDR3 runs 15 residues. Trimming took off 5 bases at V and 2 bases at J, with 15 bases between the two ends. Germline values: CDR1 LNHDA, CDR2 SQIVND (reference sequence). Here the CDR3 reads CASSPENGGQETQYF. DNA of the CDR3: TGTGCCAGTAGTCCGGAGAATGGCGGACAAGAGACCCAGTACTTC.

The chain has TRBV10-3 and TRBJ2-1, with 7 bases aligning to TRBD2. This CDR3 is 16 amino acids long. The ends lost 4 bases at V and 6 bases at J; junction bases unmatched: 12. Per germline, CDR1 ENHRY and CDR2 SYGVKD. CDR3 residues: CAISGLRGLPSNEQFF. Written as DNA, the CDR3 is TGTGCCATCAGTGGTCTCCGGGGACTACCCTCCAATGAGCAGTTCTTC.

The V and J genes are TRBV7-9 and TRBJ2-2; 12 bases are shared with TRBD1. There are 17 residues in the CDR3. V shed 5 bases, J shed 2 bases, and the junction held 6 bases outside the gene matches. The germline V gene encodes CDR1 SEHNR and CDR2 FQNEAQ (reference sequence). The CDR3 sequence is CASSNTGTGGNTGELFF. The CDR3 DNA follows: TGTGCCAGCAGCAACACCGGGACAGGGGGCAACACCGGGGAGCTGTTTTTT.

The chain links TRBV3-1 (or the pseudogene TRBV3-2) to TRBJ2-1, with TRBD1 matching 8 bases. V shed 9 bases and J 1 base; nucleotides not matched to a gene: 8. CDR3 size: 15 residues. Looked up from germline, CDR1 is LGHDT and CDR2 is YNNKEL (reference sequence). CDR3 DNA: TGTGCCAGTGGACAGGGAACCGAATCCTACAATGAGCAGTTCTTC. It encodes CASGQGTESYNEQFF.

The chain is built from TRBV5-1 and TRBJ2-3; 12 positions agree with TRBD2. The CDR3 extends over 17 amino acids. Looked up from germline, CDR1 is SGHRS and CDR2 is YFSETQ. J was trimmed by 0 bases and V by 0 bases; bases with no gene match: 2. The CDR3 nucleotides are TGCGCCAGCAGCTTGGGGGGGACTAGCGGGAGCACAGATACGCAGTATTTT. Translating gives CASSLGGTSGSTDTQYF.

The chain links TRBV5-1 to TRBJ2-7, with D perhaps TRBD1 (5 bases). The V gene's germline CDR1 is SGHRS and CDR2 YFSETQ. V was pared by 4 bases and J by 3 bases, with 14 bases between. The CDR3 spans 14 residues. The CDR3 spells CASSLKQGLYEQYF. The CDR3 nucleotides are TGCGCCAGCAGCCTCAAGCAGGGCCTCTACGAGCAGTACTTC.

This chain connects TRBV18 to TRBJ2-7; D is ambiguous. The CDR3 contains 13 residues. CDR1 and CDR2 from the germline V gene are KGHSH and LQKENI. Trimming pared 3 bases from V and 3 bases from J, leaving 9 bases between. CDR3 sequence reads: CASSPTEVYEQYF. The CDR3 nucleotides read TGTGCCAGCTCACCCACAGAAGTCTACGAGCAGTACTTC.

The V and J genes are TRBV13 and TRBJ2-7; D remains ambiguous. CDR1 is PRHDT, CDR2 FYEKMQ, per germline (reference sequence). With 3 bases removed from V and 2 bases from J, the gap between germline ends came to 11 bases. The CDR3 runs to 14 residues. The CDR3 DNA follows: TGTGCCAGCAGCTTCACACACACCACCTACGAGCAGTACTTC. Translating gives CASSFTHTTYEQYF.

The genes are TRBV4-1 and TRBJ2-3, with TRBD2 identical over 7 bases. The ends lost 4 bases at V and 2 bases at J; junction bases unmatched: 12. This CDR3 comprises 17 residues. Germline CDR1 MGHRA, CDR2 YSYEKL. This CDR3 is CASSLLSGGSFTDTQYF. The CDR3 DNA follows: TGCGCCAGCAGCCTCCTCTCGGGCGGGAGTTTCACAGATACGCAGTATTTT.

The V call is TRBV30, the J call TRBJ1-1; D unclear. Germline CDR1 reads GTSNPN; CDR2 reads SVGIG (reference sequence). V lost 2 bases, J lost 2 bases, and 9 bases lay in between. This CDR3 region has 13 residues. CDR3 sequence reads: CAWSYSKNTEAFF. The CDR3 region has the DNA TGTGCCTGGAGTTACTCGAAAAACACTGAAGCTTTCTTT.

The rearrangement uses TRBV10-1 and TRBJ2-7; D possibly corresponds to TRBD2 (5 bases). The CDR3 totals 13 residues. V was clipped by 6 bases and J by 3 bases, with 12 bases between them. Germline V lookup: CDR1 WNHNN, CDR2 SYGVQD (reference sequence). Here the CDR3 reads CASSPPGYYEQYF. Written as DNA, the CDR3 is TGCGCCAGCAGCCCCCCGGGGTACTACGAGCAGTACTTC.

V is TRBV5-1 and J is TRBJ2-5; 7 nucleotides line up with TRBD1. V was pared by 0 bases and J by 5 bases, with 4 bases of the junction left unmatched. The CDR3 has 14 amino acids. Germline lookup yields CDR1 SGHRS and CDR2 YFSETQ. Here the CDR3 reads CASSLDRGRETQYF. The CDR3, as DNA: TGCGCCAGCAGCTTGGACAGGGGACGGGAGACCCAGTACTTC.

The J gene is TRBJ2-7, the V gene TRBV5-1; a weak D match, TRBD1 (6 bases). The CDR3 length is 14 residues. With 4 bases removed from V and 2 bases from J, the gap between germline ends came to 13 bases. Germline CDR1 and CDR2: SGHRS and YFSETQ. CDR3: CASSNRVGAYEQYF. CDR3 in DNA: TGCGCCAGCAGCAACAGGGTAGGGGCCTACGAGCAGTACTTC.

The chain combines TRBV2 with TRBJ2-3, with 9 bases matching TRBD2. Per the germline V gene, CDR1 is SNHLY and CDR2 is FYNNEI. V dropped 1 base and J dropped 6; count of bases not matched to a gene: 8. This CDR3 is built from 16 residues. The CDR3 DNA sequence: TGTGCCAGCAGTGAAGGATACGGGCGGGAGGGGGATACGCAGTATTTT. Translated, it gives CASSEGYGREGDTQYF.

This clone was found a few times. The genes are TRBV5-1 and TRBJ2-3; TRBD2 agrees at 10 bases. J was trimmed by 2 bases and V by 4 bases; bases with no gene match: 13. CDR1 SGHRS and CDR2 YFSETQ come from the germline V gene. The CDR3 is made up of 18 amino acids. The CDR3 DNA is TGCGCCAGCAGCCAACTGGTGGGTAGCGGGAGGTACACAGATACGCAGTATTTT. Translation gives CASSQLVGSGRYTDTQYF.

This chain joins TRBV19 and TRBJ2-2, with 12 bases lining up with TRBD2. The CDR3 loop spans 17 amino acids. Trimming took 0 bases from V and 4 from J; bases not matched to a gene: 3. From germline, CDR1 is LNHDA and CDR2 SQIVND (reference sequence). CDR3 protein: CASSIDPLAGGTGELFF. Written as DNA, the CDR3 is TGTGCCAGTAGTATAGATCCACTAGCGGGAGGCACCGGGGAGCTGTTTTTT. The whole variable domain, filled in from reference TRBV19 and TRBJ2-2, reads DGGITQSPKYLFRKEGQNVTLSCEQNLNHDAMYWYRQDPGQGLRLIYYSQIVNDFQKGDIAEGYSVSREKKESFPLTVTSAQKNPTAFYLCASSIDPLAGGTGELFFGEGSRLTVL.

The rearrangement uses TRBV19 and TRBJ2-1, with 7 bases matching TRBD2. Per germline, CDR1 LNHDA and CDR2 SQIVND (reference sequence). With 5 bases clipped from V and 10 bases from J, the junction kept 14 bases outside the gene matches. The CDR3 totals 15 residues. Here the CDR3 reads CASSPGGAGRKEQFF. The CDR3 region has the DNA TGTGCCAGTAGTCCCGGGGGAGCGGGACGGAAAGAGCAGTTCTTC.

The V and J genes are TRBV28 and TRBJ2-3; D perhaps matches TRBD1 (6 bases). CDR1 is MDHEN, CDR2 SYDVKM, per germline. The CDR3 consists of 12 residues. Trimming cost V 3 bases and J 6 bases, with 7 bases left between them. The CDR3 coding sequence is TGTGCCAGCAGTTTGGGGGCCGATACGCAGTATTTT. Amino acids: CASSLGADTQYF. The variable domain in full, completed from reference TRBV28 and TRBJ2-3, reads DVKVTQSSRYLVKRTGEKVFLECVQDMDHENMFWYRQDPGLGLRLIYFSYDVKMKEKGDIPEGYSVSREKKERFSLILESASTNQTSMYLCASSLGADTQYFGPGTRLTVL.

V gene TRBV3-1 (or the pseudogene TRBV3-2) combines with J gene TRBJ2-1, with 7 bases that match TRBD2. This CDR3 comprises 15 residues. V lost 3 bases to trimming and J lost 5 bases; unmatched junction nucleotides: 7. Germline V gene sequence: CDR1 LGHDT, CDR2 YNNKEL (reference sequence). The CDR3 DNA follows: TGTGCCAGCAGCCACCCCGGCGGGAGAAACAATGAGCAGTTCTTC. It codes for CASSHPGGRNNEQFF.

A word on this clone: Relative to the germline gene, one junction end is altered; a read error may explain this. V usage is TRBV7-9 and J usage is TRBJ2-2; D not resolved. The germline V gene has CDR1 SEHNR and CDR2 FQNEAQ (reference sequence). This CDR3 region has 16 residues. CDR3 region: CASSSFTGPNAGELFF. The CDR3 coding sequence is TGTGCCAGCAGCTCCTTTACGGGTCCGAACGCCGGGGAGCTGTTTTTT.

This clone was picked up a small number of times. The gene calls are TRBV6-5 and TRBJ1-1, with TRBD1 matching over 7 bases. CDR3 length: 14 amino acids. Germline lookup yields CDR1 MNHEY and CDR2 SVGAGI. The V and J ends lost 6 bases and 6 bases, in that order; junction bases with no gene match: 10. The CDR3 region has the DNA TGTGCCAGCAGCCAAGGACAGGAGGGGGCTGAAGCTTTCTTT. Protein: CASSQGQEGAEAFF.

A single count supports this clone. The chain couples TRBV30 to TRBJ1-5, with TRBD1 matching over 12 bases. The CDR3 runs 15 residues. Germline values: CDR1 GTSNPN, CDR2 SVGIG (reference sequence). V dropped 6 bases and J dropped 3; count of bases not matched to a gene: 6. In DNA, the CDR3 is TGTGCCTGCACCGGGACAGGGGGCTCCAATCAGCCCCAGCATTTT. The encoded protein is CACTGTGGSNQPQHF.

This chain uses TRBV4-1 with TRBJ1-5, with unresolved D. The CDR3 is 13 amino acids. V lost 0 bases to trimming and J lost 5 bases, with 5 bases between them. CDR1 MGHRA and CDR2 YSYEKL come from the germline V gene. CDR3 DNA sequence: TGCGCCAGCAGCCAAGATGGAGATCAGCCCCAGCATTTT. It translates to CASSQDGDQPQHF.

This chain joins TRBV19 and TRBJ1-2; 7 bases line up with TRBD1. The CDR3 has 15 residues. Germline values: CDR1 LNHDA, CDR2 SQIVND (reference sequence). With 6 bases clipped from V and 3 bases from J, the junction kept 10 bases outside the gene matches. For the CDR3, the DNA is TGTGCCAGTAGAAAAACTTGGACAGGATACTATGGCTACACCTTC. Amino acid sequence: CASRKTWTGYYGYTF.

CDR3: CASSEAGGKANYGYTF. The CDR3 DNA follows: TGTGCCAGCAGTGAAGCGGGAGGAAAGGCTAACTATGGCTACACCTTC. The gene calls are TRBV6-1 and TRBJ1-2; D remains unclear. The CDR3 is 16 amino acids. V was trimmed by 0 bases and J by 0 bases, leaving 11 bases between them. CDR1 and CDR2 from the germline V gene are MNHNS and SASEGT.

This chain connects TRBV5-1 to TRBJ2-1; a weak D match, TRBD2 (5 bases). Looked up from germline, CDR1 is SGHRS and CDR2 is YFSETQ. V lost 2 bases and J 5 bases, leaving 11 bases between the germline ends. The CDR3 covers 14 residues. CDR3 residues: CASSLYGKNNEQFF. In DNA form, the CDR3 reads TGCGCCAGCAGCTTATACGGGAAAAACAATGAGCAGTTCTTC.

The chain carries TRBV3-1 (or the pseudogene TRBV3-2) and TRBJ2-2; D perhaps matches TRBD1 (5 bases). V lost 5 bases and J 3 bases, leaving 13 bases between the germline ends. This CDR3 is built from 15 residues. In germline, CDR1 is LGHDT, CDR2 YNNKEL (reference sequence). In DNA form, the CDR3 reads TGTGCCAGCAGCGACATATTAGGGGACACCGGGGAGCTGTTTTTT. Translating gives CASSDILGDTGELFF.

This sequence joins TRBV10-1 and TRBJ2-3; weak D call: TRBD1 (5 bases). From germline, CDR1 is WNHNN and CDR2 SYGVQD (reference sequence). V lost 3 bases to trimming and J lost 0 bases, with 10 bases between them. There are 15 residues in the CDR3. In DNA form, the CDR3 reads TGCGCCAGCAGTGACTCAGGGTACAGCACAGATACGCAGTATTTT. Its translation is CASSDSGYSTDTQYF.